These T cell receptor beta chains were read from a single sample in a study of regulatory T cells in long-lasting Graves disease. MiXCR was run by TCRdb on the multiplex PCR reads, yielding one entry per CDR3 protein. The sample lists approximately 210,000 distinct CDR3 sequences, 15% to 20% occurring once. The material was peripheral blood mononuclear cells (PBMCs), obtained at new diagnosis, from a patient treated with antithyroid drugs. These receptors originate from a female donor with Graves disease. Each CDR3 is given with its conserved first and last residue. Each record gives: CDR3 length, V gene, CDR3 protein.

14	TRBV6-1	CASSEGQAQETQYF
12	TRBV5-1	CASSPGGTEALF
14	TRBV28	CASLRRATGGEQYF
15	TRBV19	CASSIASRGGDTQYF
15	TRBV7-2	CASSLVGLASYEQHF
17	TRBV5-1	CASSLEDRGAVNEKLFF
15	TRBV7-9	CASSLGVAPYNEQFF
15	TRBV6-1	CASTLRGTSGSAQYF
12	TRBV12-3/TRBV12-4	CASSLERETQYF
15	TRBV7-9	CASSLGQAGAYEQYF
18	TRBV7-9	CASSLEASGRPQRETQYF
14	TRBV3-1	CASSQDRDYYEQYF
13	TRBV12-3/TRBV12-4	CASSPTGVDGYTF
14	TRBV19	CASKAGEGTGELFF
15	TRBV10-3	CASTFLRQIQETQYF
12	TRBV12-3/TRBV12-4	CASSLALDTQYF
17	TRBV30	CAWTQGADPDSNQPQHF
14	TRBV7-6	CASSLGGFQETQYF
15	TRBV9	CASSVVGTNTGELFF
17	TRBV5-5	CASSLGLAGGLYNEQFF
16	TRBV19	CASSLTGWVMNTEAFF
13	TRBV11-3	CASRDRGEETQYF
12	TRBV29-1	CSVKTVTTEAFF
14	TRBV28	CASSSTGEGYEQYF
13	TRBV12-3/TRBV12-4	CASSFQTTGELFF
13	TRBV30	CAWTKVNTGELFF
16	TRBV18	CASSPQGLAEAYEQYF
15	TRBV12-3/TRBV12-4	CASSLGLAGNNEQFF
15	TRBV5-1	CASKLRLLGYTEAFF
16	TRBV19	CASSIRSSGPTDTQYF
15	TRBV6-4	CASSFSGANTGELFF
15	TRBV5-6	CASSLGGARNSPLHF
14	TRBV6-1	CASTFSGDYNGYTF
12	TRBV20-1	CSARKANTEAFF
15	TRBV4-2	CASSQDNRKDQPQHF
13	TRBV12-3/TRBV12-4	CASSLMREETQYF
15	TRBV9	CASSVGARAYNEQFF
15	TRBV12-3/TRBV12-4	CASSSPASSGNTIYF
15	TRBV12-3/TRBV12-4	CASRFSGTGYYEQYF
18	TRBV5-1	CASSLDRTSGSSYNEQFF
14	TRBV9	CASSVGGGAWTQYF
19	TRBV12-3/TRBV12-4	CASTEVGRGLRFNTGELFF
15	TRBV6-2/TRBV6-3	CASSERGSNNQPQHF
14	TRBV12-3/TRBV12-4	CASSSEGPWTEQFF